The clone carrying this T cell receptor (beta chain) was found once. The data originate from a study of blood T cell repertoires in COVID-19. Study background: COVID-19 samples from acute and convalescent phases originated in the United States, Italy and Spain.

Per the germline V gene, CDR1 is SNHLY and CDR2 is FYNNEI. CDR3 length equals 12 residues. V shed 3 bases, J shed 7 bases, and the junction held 0 bases outside the gene matches. In the original processing: Estimated nucleated cell counts came from reference gene primer amplification. The protocol was immunoSEQ multiplex PCR, while the TCRdb copy is restricted to in-frame clones and leaves out a portion. V, J and clone size derive from that table, while D and trimming were established from the DNA sequence. Among 110,000 or so clones listed, about 85% were seen once. This chain joins TRBV2 and TRBJ2-4; the match to TRBD2 covers 7 bases. The specimen was peripheral blood. This receptor was identified in a man between 35 and 55 years old with acute or convalescent COVID-19. The CDR3 nucleotides read TGTGCCAGCAGTGAGGGGGGGAACATTCAGTACTTC. Protein sequence: CASSEGGNIQYF.